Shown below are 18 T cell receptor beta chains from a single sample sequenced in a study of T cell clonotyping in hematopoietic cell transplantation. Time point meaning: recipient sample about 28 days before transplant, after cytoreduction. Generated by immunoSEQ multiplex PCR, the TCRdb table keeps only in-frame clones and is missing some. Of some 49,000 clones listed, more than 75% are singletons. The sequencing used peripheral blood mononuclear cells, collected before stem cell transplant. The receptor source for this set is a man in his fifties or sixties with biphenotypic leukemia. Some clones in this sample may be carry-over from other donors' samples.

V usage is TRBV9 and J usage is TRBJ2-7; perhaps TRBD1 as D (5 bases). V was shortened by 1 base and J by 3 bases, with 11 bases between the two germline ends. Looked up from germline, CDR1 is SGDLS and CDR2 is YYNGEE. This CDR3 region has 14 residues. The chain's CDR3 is CASSVSQGDYEQYF. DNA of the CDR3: TGTGCCAGCAGCGTATCCCAGGGTGACTACGAGCAGTACTTC.

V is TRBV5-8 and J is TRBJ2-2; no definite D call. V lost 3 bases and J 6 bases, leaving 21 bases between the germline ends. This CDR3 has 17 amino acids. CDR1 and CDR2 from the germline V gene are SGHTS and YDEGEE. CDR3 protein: CASSSTLSSAPSGELFF. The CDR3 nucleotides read TGTGCCAGCAGCTCAACCCTCTCGTCGGCCCCATCCGGGGAGCTGTTTTTT.

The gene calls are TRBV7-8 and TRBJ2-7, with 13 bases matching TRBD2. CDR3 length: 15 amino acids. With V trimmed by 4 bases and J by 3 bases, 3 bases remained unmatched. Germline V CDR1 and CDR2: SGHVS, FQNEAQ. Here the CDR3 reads CASSSGTSGIYEQYF. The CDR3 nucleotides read TGTGCCAGCAGCTCCGGGACTAGCGGGATCTACGAGCAGTACTTC.

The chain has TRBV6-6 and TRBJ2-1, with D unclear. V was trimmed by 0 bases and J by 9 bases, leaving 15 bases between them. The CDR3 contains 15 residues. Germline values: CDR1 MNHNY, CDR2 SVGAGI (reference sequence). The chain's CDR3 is CASSYSSSPSGEQFF. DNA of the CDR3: TGTGCCAGCAGTTACTCGTCAAGTCCAAGTGGTGAGCAGTTCTTC.

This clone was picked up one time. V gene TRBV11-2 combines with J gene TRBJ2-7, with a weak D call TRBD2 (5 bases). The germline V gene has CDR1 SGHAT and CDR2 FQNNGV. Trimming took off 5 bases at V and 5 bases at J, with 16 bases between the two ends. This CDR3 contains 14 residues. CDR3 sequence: CASSTTPPGNEQYF. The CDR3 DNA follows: TGTGCCAGCAGCACTACCCCCCCGGGGAACGAGCAGTACTTC.

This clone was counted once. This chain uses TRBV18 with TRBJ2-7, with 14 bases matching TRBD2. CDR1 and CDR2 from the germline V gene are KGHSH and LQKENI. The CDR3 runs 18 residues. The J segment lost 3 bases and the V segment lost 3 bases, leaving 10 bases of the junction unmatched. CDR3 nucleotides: TGTGCCAGCTCACCGCTGACTAGCGGGAGGGCCGAGCTCTACGAGCAGTACTTC. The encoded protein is CASSPLTSGRAELYEQYF.

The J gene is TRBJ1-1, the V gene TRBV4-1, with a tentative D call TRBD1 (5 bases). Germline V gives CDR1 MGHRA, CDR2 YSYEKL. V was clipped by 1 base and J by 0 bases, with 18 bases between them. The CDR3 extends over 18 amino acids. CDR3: CASSQASYSMGLNTEAFF. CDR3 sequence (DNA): TGCGCCAGCAGCCAAGCCTCGTACTCCATGGGGCTGAACACTGAAGCTTTCTTT.

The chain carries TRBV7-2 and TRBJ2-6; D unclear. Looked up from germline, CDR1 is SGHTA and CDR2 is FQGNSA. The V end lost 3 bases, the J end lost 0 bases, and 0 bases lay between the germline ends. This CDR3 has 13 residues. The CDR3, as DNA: TGTGCCAGCAGCTTCTCTGGGGCCAACGTCCTGACTTTC. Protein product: CASSFSGANVLTF.

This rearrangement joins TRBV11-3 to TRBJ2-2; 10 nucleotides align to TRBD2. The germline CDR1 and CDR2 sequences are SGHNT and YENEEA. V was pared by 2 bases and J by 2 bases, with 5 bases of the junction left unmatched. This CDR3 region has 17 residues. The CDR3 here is CASSLFSGRTNTGELFF. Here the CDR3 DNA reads TGTGCCAGCAGCTTATTTAGCGGGAGGACTAACACCGGGGAGCTGTTTTTT.

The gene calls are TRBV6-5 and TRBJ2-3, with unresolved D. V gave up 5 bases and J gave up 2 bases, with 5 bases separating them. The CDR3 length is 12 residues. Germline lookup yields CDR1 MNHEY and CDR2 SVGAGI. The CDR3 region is CASSDYTDTQYF. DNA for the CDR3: TGTGCCAGCAGTGATTACACAGATACGCAGTATTTT.

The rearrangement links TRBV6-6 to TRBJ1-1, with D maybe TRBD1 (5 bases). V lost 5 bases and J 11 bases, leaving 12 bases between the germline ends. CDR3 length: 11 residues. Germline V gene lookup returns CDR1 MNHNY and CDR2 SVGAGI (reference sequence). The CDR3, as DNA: TGTGCCAGCAGTCAGACAGTTTCGGCTTTCTTT. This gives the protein CASSQTVSAFF.

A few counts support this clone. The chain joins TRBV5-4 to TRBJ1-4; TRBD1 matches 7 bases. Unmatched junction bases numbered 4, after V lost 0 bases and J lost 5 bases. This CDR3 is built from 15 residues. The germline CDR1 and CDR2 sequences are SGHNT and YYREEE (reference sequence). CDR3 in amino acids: CASSLDGTENEKLFF. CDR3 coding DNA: TGTGCCAGCAGCTTGGATGGGACAGAGAATGAAAAACTGTTTTTT.

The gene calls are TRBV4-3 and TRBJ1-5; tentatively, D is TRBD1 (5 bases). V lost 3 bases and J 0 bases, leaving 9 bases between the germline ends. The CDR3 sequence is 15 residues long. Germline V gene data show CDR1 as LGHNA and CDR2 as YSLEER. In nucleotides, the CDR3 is TGCGCCAGCAGCCAGTACAGGTATAGCAATCAGCCCCAGCATTTT. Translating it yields CASSQYRYSNQPQHF.

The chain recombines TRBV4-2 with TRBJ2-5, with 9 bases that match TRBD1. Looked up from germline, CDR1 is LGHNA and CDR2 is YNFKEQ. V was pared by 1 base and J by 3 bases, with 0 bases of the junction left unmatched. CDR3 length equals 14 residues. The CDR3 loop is CASSQGQGEETQYF. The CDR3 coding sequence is TGTGCCAGCAGCCAAGGACAGGGGGAAGAGACCCAGTACTTC.

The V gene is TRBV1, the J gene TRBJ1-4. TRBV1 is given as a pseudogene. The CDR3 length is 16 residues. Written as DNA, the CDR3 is TGCACCAGCAAACAAAGGGAGGTCTGGCGATCTGAAAAACTGTTTTTT. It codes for CTSKQREVWRSEKLFF.

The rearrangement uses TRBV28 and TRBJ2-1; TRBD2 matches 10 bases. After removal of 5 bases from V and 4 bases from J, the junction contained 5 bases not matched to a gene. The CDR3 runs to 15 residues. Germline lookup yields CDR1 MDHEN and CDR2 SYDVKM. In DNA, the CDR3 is TGTGCCAGCAGTCCTAGCGGGAGTATGTACAATGAGCAGTTCTTC. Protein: CASSPSGSMYNEQFF. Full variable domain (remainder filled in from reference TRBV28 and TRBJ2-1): DVKVTQSSRYLVKRTGEKVFLECVQDMDHENMFWYRQDPGLGLRLIYFSYDVKMKEKGDIPEGYSVSREKKERFSLILESASTNQTSMYLCASSPSGSMYNEQFFGPGTRLTVL.

The CDR3 DNA sequence: TGTGCCAGCAGCTCGGGAGGGCAGGGATTTGGGACCCAGTACTTC. It yields the protein CASSSGGQGFGTQYF. J is TRBJ2-5 and V is TRBV11-3; 8 positions agree with TRBD2. Germline loops: CDR1 SGHNT, CDR2 YENEEA. Trimming at V came to 4 bases and at J to 7 bases, leaving 11 bases not matched to a gene. CDR3 length: 15 amino acids. Full variable domain (rest looked up from reference TRBV11-3 and TRBJ2-5): EAGVVQSPRYKIIEKKQPVAFWCNPISGHNTLYWYLQNLGQGPELLIRYENEEAVDDSQLPKDRFSAERLKGVDSTLKIQPAELGDSAVYLCASSSGGQGFGTQYFGPGTRLLVL.

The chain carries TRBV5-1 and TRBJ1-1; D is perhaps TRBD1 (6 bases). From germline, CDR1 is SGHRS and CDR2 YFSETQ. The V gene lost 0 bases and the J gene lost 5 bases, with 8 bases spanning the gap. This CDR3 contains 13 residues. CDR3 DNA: TGCGCCAGCAGCTTGGAGGGGGTAACTGAAGCTTTCTTT. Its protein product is CASSLEGVTEAFF.